This T cell receptor beta chain was profiled in a study of T-cell reconstitution after alpha-beta-depleted transplantation in children. Study-level findings and limits: Recipient T cells and thymic progenitors that survived were the source of the high TCRbeta diversity seen at day 60 in some patients. T-cell counts and diversity at one year following transplant were attributed mainly to newly produced T cells. Reported findings indicate that, about two months after transplant, alpha-beta T cells came from several hundred expanded clones, which were derived from non-depleted graft cells.

This clonotype was detected a few times. Its antigen is unidentified. The germline V gene encodes CDR1 DFQATT and CDR2 SNEGSKA (reference sequence). Trimming cost V 3 bases and J 4 bases; bases outside gene matches: 4. This CDR3 contains 14 residues. Using unique molecular identifiers, the investigators prepared the TCRbeta library. TCRdb reprocessed the PCR reads via MiXCR and lists one record per CDR3 protein. The repertoire holds 670,000 or so distinct CDR3 sequences, with less than 15% as singletons. Source: PBMCs, taken before TCRalphabeta/CD19-depleted stem cell transplant. The V and J genes are TRBV20-1 and TRBJ2-3; 10 positions agree with TRBD2. This sequence originates from a girl aged 2-10 years with congenital amegakaryocytic thrombocytopenia, due to receive a stem cell transplant. The CDR3, as DNA: TGCAGTGCTAGTTTAGCGGGAGGCGCAGATACGCAGTATTTT. Translating it yields CSASLAGGADTQYF.